Included here is one T cell receptor (beta chain) sequence, with context. The data belong to a study of blood T cell repertoires in COVID-19. Background on the study: PBMCs, B-cell-depleted T cells, or T cells provided the cDNA or gDNA that made up the material.

Per the original data handling: Amplification of reference gene primers provided the estimated nucleated cell counts. Here immunoSEQ multiplex PCR was the method, and the copy in TCRdb shows in-frame clones only, minus some. The V and J calls and clone size were taken over from that table, and D and trimming were inferred from the DNA. Of 200,000 to 250,000 clones listed, approximately 80% are singletons. The material sequenced was peripheral blood. The receptor's source is a woman aged 80 or over with acute or convalescent COVID-19.

CDR3 amino acids: CAIQGGGNEKLFF. The CDR3 DNA reads TGTGCCATCCAGGGAGGAGGTAATGAAAAACTGTTTTTT. The chain joins TRBV6-5 to TRBJ1-4; tentatively, D is TRBD1 (5 bases). The CDR3 runs to 13 residues. Germline assignment: CDR1 MNHEY and CDR2 SVGAGI. V was clipped by 10 bases and J by 4 bases, with 13 bases between them.